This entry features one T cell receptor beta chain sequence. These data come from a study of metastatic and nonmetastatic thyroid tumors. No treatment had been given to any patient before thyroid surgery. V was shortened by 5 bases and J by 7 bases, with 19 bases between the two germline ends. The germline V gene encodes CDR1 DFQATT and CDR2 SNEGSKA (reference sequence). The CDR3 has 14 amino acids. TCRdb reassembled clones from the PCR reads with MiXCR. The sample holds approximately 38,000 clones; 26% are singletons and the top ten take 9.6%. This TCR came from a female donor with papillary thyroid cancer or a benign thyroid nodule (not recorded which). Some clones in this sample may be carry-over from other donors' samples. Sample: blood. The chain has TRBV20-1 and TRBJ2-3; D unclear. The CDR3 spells CSAPPWYGRYTQYF. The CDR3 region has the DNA TGCAGTGCTCCTCCTTGGTACGGCCGGTATACGCAGTATTTT.